This TCR beta chain is from a study of cytotoxic CD8 clonotypes in ibrutinib-treated CLL. About the study: On average, each sample had 255,043 productive templates and 100,000 or so productive rearrangements.

Trimming removed 3 bases from V and 7 bases from J, with 13 bases in between. Germline CDR1 reads MNHEY; CDR2 reads SMNVEV (reference sequence). The CDR3 is made up of 14 amino acids. Depth targeted 1 in 200,000 to 1 in 1 million T cells, averaging 10x coverage per clonotype. Using immunoSEQ multiplex PCR, the repertoire was profiled, and TCRdb retains in-frame clones only, with some absent. The data show over 70,000 clones, with 70% to 80% seen just once and around 4.8% held by the top ten. The sequencing used PBMCs, collected after 12 months of ibrutinib treatment. The clonotype was recovered from a human donor with chronic lymphocytic leukemia. The genes are TRBV27 and TRBJ2-1; possibly TRBD1 or TRBD2 for D (6 bases each). The CDR3 sequence is CASSFGGPGNEQFF. As DNA, the CDR3 is TGTGCCAGCAGTTTTGGGGGGCCGGGGAATGAGCAGTTCTTC.